A selection of T cell receptor beta chains follows, all from one sample in a study of T cell changes during pregnancy in multiple sclerosis. Measured with immunoSEQ multiplex PCR; TCRdb has only the in-frame clones, and not every one. Among more than 50,000 clones listed, about 89% were seen once. The sequencing here drew on CD4+ T cells from peripheral blood mononuclear cells, taken after pregnancy. The receptors come from a female donor in good health, enrolled as a control in a pregnancy study. The CDR3 runs from the conserved cysteine through the conserved F or W. Each record gives: J gene, clone size, D gene, V gene, CDR3 DNA, CDR3 protein. D genes are given only for firm matches. Where a row states a size, it is once, few, many or the class of an expanded clone; other rows omit it.

>TRBJ1-2|.|.|TRBV29-1
TGCAGCGTTGGGGGGCCGGCATATGGCTACACCTTC
CSVGGPAYGYTF
>TRBJ1-1|few|TRBD1|TRBV6-6
TGTGCCAGCAGAGGGACAGGTCAAACTGAAGCTTTCTTT
CASRGTGQTEAFF
>TRBJ2-1|.|TRBD2|TRBV7-2
TGTGCCAGCAGCTCCGCTGAGCGGGGGGTTTACAATGAGCAGTTCTTC
CASSSAERGVYNEQFF
>TRBJ2-7|.|.|TRBV13
TGTGCCAGCAGCCCAAGACTCGCGCGGGGGCCAACCTACGAGCAGTACTTC
CASSPRLARGPTYEQYF
>TRBJ1-2|.|TRBD1|TRBV7-9
TGTGCCAGCAGCTTAGGCGGACAGGGGGCGCGTGGCTACACCTTC
CASSLGGQGARGYTF
>TRBJ1-6|.|TRBD1|TRBV15
TGTGCCACCAGCGGCCTCCGGGACAGGGTTGATTCACCCCTCCACTTT
CATSGLRDRVDSPLHF
>TRBJ2-3|.|TRBD2|TRBV7-2
TGTGCCAGCAGGACTAGCGGGTATAGCACAGATACGCAGTATTTT
CASRTSGYSTDTQYF
>TRBJ2-7|.|TRBD1|TRBV30
TGTGCCTGGACCAGACAGGGGAGAGGCGAGCAGTACTTC
CAWTRQGRGEQYF
>TRBJ1-1|.|.|TRBV11-3
TGTGCCAGCAGCTTAGAGGGGGGGAAGACTGAAGCTTTCTTT
CASSLEGGKTEAFF
>TRBJ2-2|.|.|TRBV5-4
TGTGCCAGCCACGTAGGCAGGGGCAGCACCGGGGAGCTGTTTTTT
CASHVGRGSTGELFF
>TRBJ2-7|once|TRBD1|TRBV7-6
TGTGCCAGCAGCGACCACAGGGGGCGAGGATCCTACGAGCAGTACTTC
CASSDHRGRGSYEQYF
>TRBJ1-2|once|.|TRBV7-2
TGTGCCAGCAGCCTCGGCCCTGGGGCGAGGGGCTACACCTTC
CASSLGPGARGYTF
>TRBJ2-5|.|.|TRBV15
TGTGCCACCAGCACCCTGGGCGGGAAACAAGAGACCCAGTACTTC
CATSTLGGKQETQYF
>TRBJ2-1|.|TRBD2|TRBV5-4
TGTGCCAGCAGCGTTAGCGGGGGGCTATACAATGAGCAGTTCTTC
CASSVSGGLYNEQFF